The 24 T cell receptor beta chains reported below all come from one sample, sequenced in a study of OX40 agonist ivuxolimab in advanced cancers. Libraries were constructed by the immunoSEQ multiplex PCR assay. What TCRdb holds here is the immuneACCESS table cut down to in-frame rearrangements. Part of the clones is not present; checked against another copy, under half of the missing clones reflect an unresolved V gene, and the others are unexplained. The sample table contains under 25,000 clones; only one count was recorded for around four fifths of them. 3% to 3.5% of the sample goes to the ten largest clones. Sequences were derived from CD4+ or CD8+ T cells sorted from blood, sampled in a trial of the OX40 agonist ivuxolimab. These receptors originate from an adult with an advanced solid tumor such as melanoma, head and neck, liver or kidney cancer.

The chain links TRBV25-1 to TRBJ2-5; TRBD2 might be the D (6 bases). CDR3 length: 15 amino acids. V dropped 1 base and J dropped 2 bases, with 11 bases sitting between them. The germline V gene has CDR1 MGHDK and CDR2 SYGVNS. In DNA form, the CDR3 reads TGTGCCAGCAGTGAATTTACTAGCCTACAAGAGACCCAGTACTTC. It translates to CASSEFTSLQETQYF.

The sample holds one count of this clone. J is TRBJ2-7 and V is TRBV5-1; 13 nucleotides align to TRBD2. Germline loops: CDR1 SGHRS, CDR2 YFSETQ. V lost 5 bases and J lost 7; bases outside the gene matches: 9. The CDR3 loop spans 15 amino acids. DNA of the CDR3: TGCGCCAGCAGTTTACTAGCGGGGGGGCCAGGAGAGCAGTACTTC. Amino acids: CASSLLAGGPGEQYF. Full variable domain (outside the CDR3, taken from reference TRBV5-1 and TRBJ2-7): KAGVTQTPRYLIKTRGQQVTLSCSPISGHRSVSWYQQTPGQGLQFLFEYFSETQRNKGNFPGRFSGRQFSNSRSEMNVSTLELGDSALYLCASSLLAGGPGEQYFGPGTRLTVT.

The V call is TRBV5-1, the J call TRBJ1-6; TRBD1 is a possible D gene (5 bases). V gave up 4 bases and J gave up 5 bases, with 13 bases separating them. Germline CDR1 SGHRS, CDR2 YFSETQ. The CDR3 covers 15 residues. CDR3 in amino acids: CASSKQGGDNSPLHF. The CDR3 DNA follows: TGCGCCAGCAGCAAGCAGGGAGGGGATAATTCACCCCTCCACTTT. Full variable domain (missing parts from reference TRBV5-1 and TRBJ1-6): KAGVTQTPRYLIKTRGQQVTLSCSPISGHRSVSWYQQTPGQGLQFLFEYFSETQRNKGNFPGRFSGRQFSNSRSEMNVSTLELGDSALYLCASSKQGGDNSPLHFGNGTRLTVT.

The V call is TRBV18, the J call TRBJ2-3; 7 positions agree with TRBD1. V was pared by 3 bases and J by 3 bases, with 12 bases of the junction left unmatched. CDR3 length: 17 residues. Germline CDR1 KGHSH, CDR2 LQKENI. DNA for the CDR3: TGTGCCAGCTCACCTCGGTTGTCAGGGGGTCGGACAGATACGCAGTATTTT. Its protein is CASSPRLSGGRTDTQYF.

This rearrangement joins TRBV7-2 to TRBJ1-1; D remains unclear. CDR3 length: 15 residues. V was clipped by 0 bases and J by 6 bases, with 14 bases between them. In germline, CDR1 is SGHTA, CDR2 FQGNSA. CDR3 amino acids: CASSLAPPLRAEAFF. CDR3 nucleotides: TGTGCCAGCAGCTTAGCACCCCCCCTCCGGGCTGAAGCTTTCTTT.

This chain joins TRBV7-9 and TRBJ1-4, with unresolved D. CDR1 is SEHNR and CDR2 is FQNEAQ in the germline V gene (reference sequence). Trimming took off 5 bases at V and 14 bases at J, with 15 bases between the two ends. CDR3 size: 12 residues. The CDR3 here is CASSLESRVLFF. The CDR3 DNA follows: TGTGCCAGCAGCCTTGAAAGCCGGGTGCTGTTTTTT.

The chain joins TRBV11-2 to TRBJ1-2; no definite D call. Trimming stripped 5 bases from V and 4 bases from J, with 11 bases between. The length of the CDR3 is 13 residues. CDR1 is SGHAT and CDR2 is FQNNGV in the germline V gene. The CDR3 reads CASSTGKLYGYTF. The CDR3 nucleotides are TGTGCCAGCAGCACCGGGAAGCTCTATGGCTACACCTTC.

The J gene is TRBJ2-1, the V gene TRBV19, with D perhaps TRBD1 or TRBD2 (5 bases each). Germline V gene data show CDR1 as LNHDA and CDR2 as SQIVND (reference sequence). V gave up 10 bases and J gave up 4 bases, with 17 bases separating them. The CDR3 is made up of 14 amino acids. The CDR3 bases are TGTGCCACCTCAGTGGGACGGGGATACAATGAGCAGTTCTTC. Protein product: CATSVGRGYNEQFF.

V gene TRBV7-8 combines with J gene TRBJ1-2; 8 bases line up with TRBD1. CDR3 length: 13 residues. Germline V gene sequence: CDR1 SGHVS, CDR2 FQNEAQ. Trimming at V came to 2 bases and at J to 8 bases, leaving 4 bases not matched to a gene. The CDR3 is CASSLRQGSGYTF. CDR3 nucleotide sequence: TGTGCCAGCAGCTTAAGACAGGGGTCCGGCTACACCTTC.

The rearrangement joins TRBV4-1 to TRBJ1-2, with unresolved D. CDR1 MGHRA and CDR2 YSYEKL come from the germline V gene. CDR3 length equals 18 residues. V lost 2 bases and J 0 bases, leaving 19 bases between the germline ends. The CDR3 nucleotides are TGCGCCAGCAGCCAATTTGGGGTGGCTTCGATTTCTAACTATGGCTACACCTTC. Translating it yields CASSQFGVASISNYGYTF.

CDR3 protein: CASSIDGGTGGQETQYF. The DNA for the CDR3 is TGTGCCAGTAGTATAGATGGAGGGACAGGGGGCCAAGAGACCCAGTACTTC. The chain is built from TRBV19 and TRBJ2-5; 11 bases are shared with TRBD1. The CDR3 is 17 amino acids. Germline CDR1 and CDR2: LNHDA and SQIVND (reference sequence). Unmatched junction bases numbered 4, after V lost 0 bases and J lost 1 base.

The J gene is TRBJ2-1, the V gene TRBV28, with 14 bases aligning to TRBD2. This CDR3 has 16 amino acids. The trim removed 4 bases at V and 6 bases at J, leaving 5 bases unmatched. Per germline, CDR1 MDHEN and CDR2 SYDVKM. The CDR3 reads CASSSGTSGRSNEQFF. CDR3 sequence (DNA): TGTGCCAGCAGTTCAGGGACTAGCGGGAGATCCAATGAGCAGTTCTTC.

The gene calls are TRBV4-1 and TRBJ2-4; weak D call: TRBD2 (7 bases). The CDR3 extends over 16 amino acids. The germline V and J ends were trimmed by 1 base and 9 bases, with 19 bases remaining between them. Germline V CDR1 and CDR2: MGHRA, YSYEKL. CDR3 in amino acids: CASSQANLGGGGIQYF. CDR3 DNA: TGCGCCAGCAGCCAAGCGAATCTAGGGGGGGGAGGCATTCAGTACTTC.

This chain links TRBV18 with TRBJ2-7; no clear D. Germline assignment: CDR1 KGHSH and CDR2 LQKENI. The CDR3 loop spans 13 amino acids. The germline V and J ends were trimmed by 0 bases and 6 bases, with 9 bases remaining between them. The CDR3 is CASSPPLGREQYF. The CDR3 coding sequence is TGTGCCAGCTCACCACCGCTTGGGCGCGAGCAGTACTTC.

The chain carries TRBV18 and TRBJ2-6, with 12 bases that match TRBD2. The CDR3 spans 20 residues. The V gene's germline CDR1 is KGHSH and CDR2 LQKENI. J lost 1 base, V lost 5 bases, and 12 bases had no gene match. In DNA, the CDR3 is TGTGCCAGCTCATCTACAGGGAGGACTAGCGGGAAATCTGGGGCCAACGTCCTGACTTTC. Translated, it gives CASSSTGRTSGKSGANVLTF.

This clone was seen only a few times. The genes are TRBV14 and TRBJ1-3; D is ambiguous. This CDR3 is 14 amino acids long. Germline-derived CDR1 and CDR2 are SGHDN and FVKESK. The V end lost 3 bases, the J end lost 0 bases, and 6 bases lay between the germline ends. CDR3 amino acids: CASSQDGSGNTIYF. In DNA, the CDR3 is TGTGCCAGCAGCCAGGACGGCTCTGGAAACACCATATATTTT. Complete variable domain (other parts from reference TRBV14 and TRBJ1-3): EAGVTQFPSHSVIEKGQTVTLRCDPISGHDNLYWYRRVMGKEIKFLLHFVKESKQDESGMPNNRFLAERTGGTYSTLKVQPAELEDSGVYFCASSQDGSGNTIYFGEGSWLTVV.

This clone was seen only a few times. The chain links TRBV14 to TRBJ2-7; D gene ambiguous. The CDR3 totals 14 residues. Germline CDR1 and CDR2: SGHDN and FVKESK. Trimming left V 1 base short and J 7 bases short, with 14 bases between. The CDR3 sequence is CASSQGTRKREQYF. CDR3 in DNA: TGTGCCAGCAGCCAAGGGACCAGAAAGAGGGAGCAGTACTTC.

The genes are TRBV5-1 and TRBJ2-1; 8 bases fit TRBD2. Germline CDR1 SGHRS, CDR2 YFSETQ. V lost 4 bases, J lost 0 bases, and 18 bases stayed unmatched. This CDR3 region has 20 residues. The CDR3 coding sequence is TGCGCCAGCAGCCCCTTCGGACAGCGGGGGAAGACAAGCTCCTACAATGAGCAGTTCTTC. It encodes CASSPFGQRGKTSSYNEQFF.

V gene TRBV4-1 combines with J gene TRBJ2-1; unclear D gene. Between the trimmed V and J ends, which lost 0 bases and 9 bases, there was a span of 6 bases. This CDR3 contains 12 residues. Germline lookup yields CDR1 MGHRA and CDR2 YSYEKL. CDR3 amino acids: CASSQDKGEQFF. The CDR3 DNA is TGCGCCAGCAGCCAAGATAAAGGTGAGCAGTTCTTC.

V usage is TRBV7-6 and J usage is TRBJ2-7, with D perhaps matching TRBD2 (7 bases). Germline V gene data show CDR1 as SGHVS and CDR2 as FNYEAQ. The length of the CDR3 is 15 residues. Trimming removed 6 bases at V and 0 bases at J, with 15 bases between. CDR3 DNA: TGTGCCAGCAGTAAAGGGGGGGGGCTCTCCTACGAGCAGTACTTC. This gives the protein CASSKGGGLSYEQYF.

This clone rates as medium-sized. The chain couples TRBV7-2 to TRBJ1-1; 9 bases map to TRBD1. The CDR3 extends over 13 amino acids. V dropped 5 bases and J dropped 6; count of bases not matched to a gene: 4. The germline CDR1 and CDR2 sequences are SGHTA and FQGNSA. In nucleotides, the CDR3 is TGTGCCAGCAGCCAACAGGGGGCCTCTGAAGCTTTCTTT. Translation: CASSQQGASEAFF.

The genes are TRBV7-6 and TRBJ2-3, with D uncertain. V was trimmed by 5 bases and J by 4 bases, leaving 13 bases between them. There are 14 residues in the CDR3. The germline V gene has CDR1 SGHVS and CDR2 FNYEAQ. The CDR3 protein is CASSPRLGSDTQYF. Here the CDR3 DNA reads TGTGCCAGCAGCCCTCGACTGGGGTCAGATACGCAGTATTTT.

The CDR3, as DNA: TGTGCCAGCAGCTTAATTGGGACAACTAATGAAAAACTGTTTTTT. Translating gives CASSLIGTTNEKLFF. The chain joins TRBV7-9 to TRBJ1-4; D is ambiguous. V was cut by 2 bases and J by 0 bases, with 7 bases left in between. This CDR3 region has 15 residues. The germline CDR1 and CDR2 sequences are SEHNR and FQNEAQ (reference sequence).

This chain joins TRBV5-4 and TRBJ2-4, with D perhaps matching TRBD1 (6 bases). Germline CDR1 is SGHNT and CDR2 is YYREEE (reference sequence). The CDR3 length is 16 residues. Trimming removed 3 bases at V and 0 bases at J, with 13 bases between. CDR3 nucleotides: TGTGCCAGCAGCTCCAAACAGGGTCTAGCCAAAAACATTCAGTACTTC. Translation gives CASSSKQGLAKNIQYF.